Here is one T cell receptor (beta chain) with its context. Its antigen remains unknown. Treatment denoted: oral pan-JAK inhibitor, 5-10 mg twice daily. PBMC-derived CD4+ and CD8+ T cells were sorted. RNA was isolated and reverse transcribed to cDNA, the sequencing template. The table came from immunoSEQ multiplex PCR; TCRdb's copy has only in-frame clones and leaves some out. Of 130,000 or so clones detected, about 85% appear once; the ten largest clones hold less than 15%. This sample was included in a study of CD8+ T cells in alopecia areata. About the research overall: Among treated patients, severity was scored by affected scalp area percentage.

Study conclusions and caveats: Researchers reported that TCR sharing among patients proved less clear than in mice, possibly HLA-linked.

The receptor's source is a human donor with alopecia areata. Material: CD8+ T cells sorted from blood, obtained at week 4, from a patient treated with tofacitinib.

The CDR3 nucleotides are TGCGCCAGCAGCCAAGAGGCAAGAGGTACCTACGAGCAGTACTTC. Protein: CASSQEARGTYEQYF. This chain links TRBV4-1 with TRBJ2-7, with unresolved D. CDR1 and CDR2 (germline): MGHRA, YSYEKL. Trimming cost V 0 bases and J 2 bases, with 11 bases left between them. CDR3 size: 15 residues.